This T cell receptor beta chain was captured by sequencing in a study of OX40 agonist ivuxolimab in advanced cancers. At the level of the study: A male proportion of about 86% was recorded, with mean age approximately 64 years and range roughly 20 to 90.

Findings of the study overall: Certain nonresponders additionally had low normalized T-cell clonal expansion. Clonal expansion in partial responders at 0.1-3.0 mg/kg ranked among the lowest. At 0.1 to 3.0 mg/kg, clonal expansion of CD4+ and CD8+ blood T cells had occurred by week 6.

For this clone: Its specificity is not known.

Trimming pared 6 bases from V and 4 bases from J, leaving 1 base between. The CDR3 covers 9 residues. Germline-derived CDR1 and CDR2 are SGHDT and YYEEEE. Sequencing used immunoSEQ multiplex PCR; TCRdb keeps in-frame clones, though not all of them. The table includes about 150,000 clones, roughly 94% detected once. The V call is TRBV5-6, the J call TRBJ1-2; D gene uncertain. Sequencing used CD4+ or CD8+ T cells sorted from blood, obtained in a trial of the OX40 agonist ivuxolimab. This receptor was identified in an adult with an advanced solid tumor such as melanoma, head and neck, liver or kidney cancer. The DNA for the CDR3 is TGTGCCAGCATCTATGGCTACACCTTC. Protein product: CASIYGYTF.